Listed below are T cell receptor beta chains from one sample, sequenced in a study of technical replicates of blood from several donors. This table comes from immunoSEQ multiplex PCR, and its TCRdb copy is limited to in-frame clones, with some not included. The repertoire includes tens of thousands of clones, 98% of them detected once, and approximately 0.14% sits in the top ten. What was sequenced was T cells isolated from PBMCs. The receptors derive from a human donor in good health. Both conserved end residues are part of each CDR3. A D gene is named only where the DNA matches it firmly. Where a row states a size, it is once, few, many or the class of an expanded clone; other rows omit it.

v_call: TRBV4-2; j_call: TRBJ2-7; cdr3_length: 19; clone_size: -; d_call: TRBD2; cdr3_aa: CASSQEWSLAGVSSYEQYF; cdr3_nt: TGTGCCAGCAGCCAAGAATGGTCACTAGCGGGGGTTAGCTCCTACGAGCAGTACTTC
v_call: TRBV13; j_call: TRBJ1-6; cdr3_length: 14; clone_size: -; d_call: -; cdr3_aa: CASSLVLNNSPLHF; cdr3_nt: TGTGCCAGCAGCTTAGTACTTAATAATTCACCCCTCCACTTT
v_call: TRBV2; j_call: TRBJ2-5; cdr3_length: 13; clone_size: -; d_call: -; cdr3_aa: CASSEPPGETQYF; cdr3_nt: TGTGCCAGCAGTGAACCCCCCGGAGAGACCCAGTACTTC
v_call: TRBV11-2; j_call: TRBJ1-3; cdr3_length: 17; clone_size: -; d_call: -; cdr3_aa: CASSLAIGGLTGNTIYF; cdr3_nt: TGTGCCAGCAGCTTGGCTATCGGGGGTTTAACTGGAAACACCATATATTTT
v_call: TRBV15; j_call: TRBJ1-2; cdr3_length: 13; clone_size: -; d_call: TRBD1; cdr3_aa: CATSSRQGDGYTF; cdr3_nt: TGTGCCACCAGCAGTCGACAGGGGGATGGCTACACCTTC
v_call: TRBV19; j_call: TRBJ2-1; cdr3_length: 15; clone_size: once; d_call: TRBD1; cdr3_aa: CASSTGQSSYNEQFF; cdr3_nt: TGTGCCAGTAGTACGGGACAGAGCTCCTACAATGAGCAGTTCTTC
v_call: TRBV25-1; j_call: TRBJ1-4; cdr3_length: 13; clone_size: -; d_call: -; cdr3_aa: CASRGRGGEKLFF; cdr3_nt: TGTGCCAGCAGGGGCAGGGGTGGTGAAAAACTGTTTTTT
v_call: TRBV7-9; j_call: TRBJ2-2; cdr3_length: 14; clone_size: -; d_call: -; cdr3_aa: CASSLSESAGELFF; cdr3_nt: TGTGCCAGCAGCTTATCGGAGTCTGCCGGGGAGCTGTTTTTT
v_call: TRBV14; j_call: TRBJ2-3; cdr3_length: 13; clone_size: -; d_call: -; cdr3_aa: CASSPFAGVAQYF; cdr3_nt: TGTGCCAGCAGCCCATTTGCGGGTGTGGCGCAGTATTTT
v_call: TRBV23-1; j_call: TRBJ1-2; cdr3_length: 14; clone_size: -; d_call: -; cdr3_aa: CASSHAGGVGGYTF; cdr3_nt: TGCGCCAGCAGTCATGCGGGGGGAGTAGGTGGCTACACCTTC
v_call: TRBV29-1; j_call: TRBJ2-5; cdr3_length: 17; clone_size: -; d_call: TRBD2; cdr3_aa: CSTEGTSGSFRQETQYF; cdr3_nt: TGCAGCACCGAGGGTACTAGCGGGAGTTTTAGGCAAGAGACCCAGTACTTC
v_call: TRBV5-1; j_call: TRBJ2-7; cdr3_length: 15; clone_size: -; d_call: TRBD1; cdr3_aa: CASSYLSGQVDEQYF; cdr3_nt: TGCGCCAGCAGCTACCTATCCGGACAGGTAGACGAGCAGTACTTC
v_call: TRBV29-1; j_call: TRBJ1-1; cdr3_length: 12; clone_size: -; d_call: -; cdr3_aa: CSGGELNTEAFF; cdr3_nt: TGCAGCGGCGGAGAGTTGAACACTGAAGCTTTCTTT
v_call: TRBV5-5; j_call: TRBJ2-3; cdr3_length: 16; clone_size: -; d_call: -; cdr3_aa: CASSFLQGQLTDTQYF; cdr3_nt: TGTGCCAGCAGCTTCCTACAGGGCCAACTTACGGATACGCAGTATTTT
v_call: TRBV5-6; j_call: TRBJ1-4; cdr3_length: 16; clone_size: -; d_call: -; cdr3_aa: CASSLLGGEENEKLFF; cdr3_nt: TGTGCCAGCAGCCTTCTAGGAGGCGAAGAGAATGAAAAACTGTTTTTT
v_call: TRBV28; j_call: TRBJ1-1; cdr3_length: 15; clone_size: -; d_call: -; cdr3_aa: CASSLRDSMNTEAFF; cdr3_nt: TGTGCCAGCAGTTTACGGGATAGCATGAACACTGAAGCTTTCTTT
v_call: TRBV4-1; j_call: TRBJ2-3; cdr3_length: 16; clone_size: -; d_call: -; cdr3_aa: CASSQVDTFKTDTQYF; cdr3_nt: TGCGCCAGCAGCCAAGTCGACACGTTTAAAACAGATACGCAGTATTTT
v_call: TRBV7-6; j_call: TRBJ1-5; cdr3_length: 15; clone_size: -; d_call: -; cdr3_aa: CASSLGHHSNQPQHF; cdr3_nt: TGTGCCAGCAGCTTAGGACACCATAGCAATCAGCCCCAGCATTTT
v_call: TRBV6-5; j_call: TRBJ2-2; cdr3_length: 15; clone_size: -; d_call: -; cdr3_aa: CASSYSGGNTGELFF; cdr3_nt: TGTGCCAGCAGTTACTCCGGGGGGAACACCGGGGAGCTGTTTTTT
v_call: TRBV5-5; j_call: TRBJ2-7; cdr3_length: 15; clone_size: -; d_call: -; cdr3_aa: CASSLAAGAVYEQYF; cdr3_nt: TGTGCCAGCAGCTTGGCCGCGGGGGCTGTCTACGAGCAGTACTTC
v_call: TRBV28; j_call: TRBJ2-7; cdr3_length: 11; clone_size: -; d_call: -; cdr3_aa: CATQYNYEQYF; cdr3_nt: TGTGCCACCCAGTACAATTACGAGCAGTACTTC
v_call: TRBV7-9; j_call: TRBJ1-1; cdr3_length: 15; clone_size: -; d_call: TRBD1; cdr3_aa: CASSSPPGGITESFF; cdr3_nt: TGTGCCAGCAGTTCACCACCAGGGGGAATAACTGAATCTTTCTTT
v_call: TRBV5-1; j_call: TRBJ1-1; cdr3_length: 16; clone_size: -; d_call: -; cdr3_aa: CASSLGSQAMNTEAFF; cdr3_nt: TGCGCCAGCAGCTTAGGGAGCCAGGCAATGAACACTGAAGCTTTCTTT
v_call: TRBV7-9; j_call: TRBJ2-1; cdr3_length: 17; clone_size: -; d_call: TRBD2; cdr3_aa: CASSPYRGISGGNEQFF; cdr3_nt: TGTGCCAGCAGCCCCTACCGGGGTATTAGCGGGGGAAATGAGCAGTTCTTC
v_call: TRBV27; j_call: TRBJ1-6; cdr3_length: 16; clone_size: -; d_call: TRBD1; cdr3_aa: CASGTGAAFSNSPLHF; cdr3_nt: TGTGCCAGCGGGACAGGGGCGGCCTTCTCTAATTCACCCCTCCACTTT
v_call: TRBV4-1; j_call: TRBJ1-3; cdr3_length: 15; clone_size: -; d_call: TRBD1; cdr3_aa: CASSSARGPGNTIYF; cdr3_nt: TGCGCCAGCAGTTCGGCTAGGGGGCCTGGAAACACCATATATTTT
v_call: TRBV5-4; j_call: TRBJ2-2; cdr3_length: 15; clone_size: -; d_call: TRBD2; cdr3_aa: CASSRAGGPDGELFF; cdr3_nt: TGTGCCAGCAGTCGAGCGGGAGGGCCGGACGGGGAGCTGTTTTTT
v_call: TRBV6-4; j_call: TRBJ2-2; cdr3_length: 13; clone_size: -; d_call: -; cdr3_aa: CASSDQATGELFF; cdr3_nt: TGTGCCAGCAGTGACCAAGCTACCGGGGAGCTGTTTTTT
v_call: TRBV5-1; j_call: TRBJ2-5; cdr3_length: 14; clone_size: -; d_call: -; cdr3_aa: CASSYGQSQETQYF; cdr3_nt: TGCGCCAGCAGCTATGGACAGAGCCAAGAGACCCAGTACTTC
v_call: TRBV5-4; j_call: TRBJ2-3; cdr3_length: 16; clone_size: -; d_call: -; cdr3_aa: CASSLAGQGLTDTQYF; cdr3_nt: TGTGCCAGCAGTCTAGCGGGACAGGGGTTGACAGATACGCAGTATTTT
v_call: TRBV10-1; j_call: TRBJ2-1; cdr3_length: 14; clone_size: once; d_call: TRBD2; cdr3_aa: CASTPSGLYNEQFF; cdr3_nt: TGCGCCAGCACTCCTAGCGGGCTATACAATGAGCAGTTCTTC
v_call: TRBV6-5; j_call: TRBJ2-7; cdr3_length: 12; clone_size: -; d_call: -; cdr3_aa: CASSRSSYEQYF; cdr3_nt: TGTGCCAGCAGCCGCAGCTCCTACGAGCAGTACTTC
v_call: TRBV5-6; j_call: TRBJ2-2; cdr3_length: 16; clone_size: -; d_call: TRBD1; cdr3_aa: CASSSVAGGLAGELFF; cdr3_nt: TGTGCCAGCAGCTCCGTTGCAGGGGGCTTGGCCGGGGAGCTGTTTTTT
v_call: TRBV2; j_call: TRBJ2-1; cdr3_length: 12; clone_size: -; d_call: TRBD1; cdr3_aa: CAIRTGNNEQFF; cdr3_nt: TGTGCCATTAGGACAGGGAACAATGAGCAGTTCTTC
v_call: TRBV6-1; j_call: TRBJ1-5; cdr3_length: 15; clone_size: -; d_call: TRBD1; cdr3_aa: CASSEQGAGNQPQHF; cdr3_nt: TGTGCCAGCAGTGAACAGGGGGCTGGGAATCAGCCCCAGCATTTT
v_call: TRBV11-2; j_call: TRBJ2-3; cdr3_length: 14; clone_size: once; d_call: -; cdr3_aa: CASSDRRNTDTQYF; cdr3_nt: TGTGCCAGCAGCGACCGGAGGAACACAGATACGCAGTATTTT
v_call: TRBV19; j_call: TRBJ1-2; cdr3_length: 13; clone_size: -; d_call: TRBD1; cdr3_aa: CASAGTVFYGYTF; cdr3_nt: TGTGCCAGCGCCGGGACAGTCTTTTATGGCTACACCTTC
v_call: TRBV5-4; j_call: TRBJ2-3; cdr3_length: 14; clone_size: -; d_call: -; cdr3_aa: CASSREAPADTQYF; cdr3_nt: TGTGCCAGCAGCAGAGAAGCCCCTGCAGATACGCAGTATTTT
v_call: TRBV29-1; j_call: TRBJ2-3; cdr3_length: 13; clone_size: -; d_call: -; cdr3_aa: CSVDLTGSDTQYF; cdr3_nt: TGCAGCGTTGACCTCACAGGGTCAGATACGCAGTATTTT
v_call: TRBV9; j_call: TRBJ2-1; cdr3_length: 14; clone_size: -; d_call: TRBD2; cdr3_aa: CASSVLAGTDEQFF; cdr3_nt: TGTGCCAGCAGCGTCCTAGCGGGGACGGATGAGCAGTTCTTC
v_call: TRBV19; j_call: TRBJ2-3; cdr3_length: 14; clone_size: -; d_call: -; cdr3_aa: CASSFKGGWDTQYF; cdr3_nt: TGTGCCAGTAGTTTCAAAGGAGGATGGGATACGCAGTATTTT
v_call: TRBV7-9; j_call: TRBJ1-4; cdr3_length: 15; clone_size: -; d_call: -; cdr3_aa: CASSLFGATNEKLFF; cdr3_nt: TGTGCCAGCAGCTTATTCGGGGCAACTAATGAAAAACTGTTTTTT
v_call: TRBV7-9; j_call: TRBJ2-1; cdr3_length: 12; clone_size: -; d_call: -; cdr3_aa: CASSFSTDEQFF; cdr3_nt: TGTGCCAGCAGCTTTTCTACCGATGAGCAGTTCTTC
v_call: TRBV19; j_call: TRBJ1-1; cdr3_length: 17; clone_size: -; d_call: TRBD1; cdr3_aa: CASSIDIRDRGTTEAFF; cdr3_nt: TGTGCCAGTAGTATAGATATTCGAGACAGGGGCACGACTGAAGCTTTCTTT
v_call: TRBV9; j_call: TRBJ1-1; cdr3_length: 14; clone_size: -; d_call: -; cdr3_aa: CASSPRGGKAEAFF; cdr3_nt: TGTGCCAGCAGCCCCAGAGGAGGGAAGGCTGAAGCTTTCTTT
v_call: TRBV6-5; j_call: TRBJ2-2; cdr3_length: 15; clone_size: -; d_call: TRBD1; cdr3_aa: CASTRQGSVTGELFF; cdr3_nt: TGTGCCAGCACCCGACAGGGGTCTGTGACCGGGGAGCTGTTTTTT
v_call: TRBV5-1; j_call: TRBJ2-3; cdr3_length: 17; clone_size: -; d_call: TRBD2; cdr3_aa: CASSAGTSGGAVDTQYF; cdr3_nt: TGCGCCAGCAGCGCTGGGACTAGCGGGGGGGCCGTGGATACGCAGTATTTT
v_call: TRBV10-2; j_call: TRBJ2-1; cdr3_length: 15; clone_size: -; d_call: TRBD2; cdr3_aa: CASLTSGRIYDEQFF; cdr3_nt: TGCGCCAGCCTAACTAGCGGGAGAATTTACGATGAGCAGTTCTTC
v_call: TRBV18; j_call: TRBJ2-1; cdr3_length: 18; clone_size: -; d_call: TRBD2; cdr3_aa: CASSRSQVTSGADNEQFF; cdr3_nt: TGTGCCAGCTCACGGTCACAAGTCACTAGCGGGGCCGACAATGAGCAGTTCTTC
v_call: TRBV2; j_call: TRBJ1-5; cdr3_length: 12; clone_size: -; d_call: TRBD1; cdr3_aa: CASRDSNQPQHF; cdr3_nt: TGTGCCAGCCGGGACAGTAATCAGCCCCAGCATTTT
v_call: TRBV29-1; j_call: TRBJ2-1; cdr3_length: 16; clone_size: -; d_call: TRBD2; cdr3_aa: CSVVCPGLAVYNEQFF; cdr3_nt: TGCAGCGTTGTCTGCCCCGGACTAGCCGTCTACAATGAGCAGTTCTTC
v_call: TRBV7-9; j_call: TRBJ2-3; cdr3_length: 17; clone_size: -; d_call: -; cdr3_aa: CASSLGLGTGVTDTQYF; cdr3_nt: TGTGCCAGCAGCTTAGGACTAGGGACCGGAGTTACAGATACGCAGTATTTT
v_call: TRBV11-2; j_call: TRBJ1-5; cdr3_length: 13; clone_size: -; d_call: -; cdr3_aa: CASSLEVVESQHF; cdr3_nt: TGTGCCAGCAGCTTAGAGGTCGTGGAGTCCCAGCATTTT
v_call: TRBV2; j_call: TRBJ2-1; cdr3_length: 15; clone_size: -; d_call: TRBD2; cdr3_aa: CASRRTSGRVGEQFF; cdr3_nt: TGTGCCAGCAGGAGGACTAGCGGGAGGGTCGGTGAGCAGTTCTTC
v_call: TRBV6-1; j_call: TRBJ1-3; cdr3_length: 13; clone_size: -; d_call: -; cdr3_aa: CASSEYSGNTIYF; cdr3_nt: TGTGCCAGCAGTGAATACTCTGGAAACACCATATATTTT
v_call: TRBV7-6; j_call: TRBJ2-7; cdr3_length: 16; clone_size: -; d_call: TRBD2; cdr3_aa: CASSSTTSGAWYEQYF; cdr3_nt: TGTGCCAGCAGCTCGACGACTAGCGGGGCTTGGTACGAGCAGTACTTC
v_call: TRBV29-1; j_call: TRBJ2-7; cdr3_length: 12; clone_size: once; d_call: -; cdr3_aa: CSVEVSNYEQYF; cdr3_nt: TGCAGCGTTGAAGTGTCAAACTACGAGCAGTACTTC